Below are 23 T cell receptor beta chains sequenced from a single sample in a study of graft-versus-host responses after intestinal transplantation. Measured with immunoSEQ multiplex PCR; TCRdb has only the in-frame clones, and not every one. The repertoire consists of roughly 1,600 clones, with under 85% occurring once and the leading ten covering around a third. Intraepithelial lymphocytes and lamina propria lymphocytes were released through processing of graft tissue. This material consisted of ileum tissue, taken approximately 17 months after transplant. The receptors were gathered from a human patient who received an intestinal transplant, so some T cells may come from the graft donor.

This clone was recorded once. The V call is TRBV10-3, the J call TRBJ2-7; 14 bases fit TRBD2. CDR3 length equals 15 residues. Trimming at V came to 2 bases and at J to 6 bases, leaving 3 bases not matched to a gene. Germline V gene lookup returns CDR1 ENHRY and CDR2 SYGVKD. CDR3 nucleotide sequence: TGTGCCATCAGTGAGCCCGGGACTAGCGGGGGCGAGCAGTACTTC. The encoded protein is CAISEPGTSGGEQYF.

V and J are TRBV7-3 and TRBJ2-1; 13 bases are shared with TRBD2. The V gene's germline CDR1 is SGHTA and CDR2 FQGTGA. The CDR3 runs to 19 residues. The junction had 13 bases not matched to a gene; V was cut back by 2 bases and J by 6 bases. The CDR3 loop reads CASSLYDRDGTSGVNEQFF. The CDR3 DNA is TGTGCCAGCAGCTTATACGACAGAGACGGGACTAGCGGGGTCAATGAGCAGTTCTTC. Based on the CDR3 plus reference TRBV7-3 and TRBJ2-1, the full variable domain is GAGVSQTPSNKVTEKGKYVELRCDPISGHTALYWYRQSLGQGPEFLIYFQGTGAADDSGLPNDRFFAVRPEGSVSTLKIQRTERGDSAVYLCASSLYDRDGTSGVNEQFFGPGTRLTVL.

This clone has a handful of counts. The chain couples TRBV6-5 to TRBJ1-2; possible D gene TRBD1, 6 bases. The germline V gene encodes CDR1 MNHEY and CDR2 SVGAGI. The ends were cut back, 6 bases at V and 8 bases at J, with 16 bases in the middle. The CDR3 totals 13 residues. The CDR3 here is CASRIPGQRGYTF. The CDR3 DNA sequence: TGTGCCAGCAGAATTCCGGGACAACGGGGCTACACCTTC.

The chain couples TRBV19 to TRBJ2-7; D uncertain. Trimming pared 4 bases from V and 3 bases from J, leaving 10 bases between. The CDR3 spans 13 residues. The germline gives CDR1 LNHDA, CDR2 SQIVND (reference sequence). The CDR3: CASSSVGHYEQYF. The CDR3 region has the DNA TGTGCCAGTAGTAGCGTGGGCCACTACGAGCAGTACTTC.

In this sample, this clone turned up a few times. The rearrangement links TRBV6-5 to TRBJ1-2; D not certain. Germline assignment: CDR1 MNHEY and CDR2 SVGAGI. V shed 2 bases and J shed 1 base, with 8 bases lying between them. There are 14 residues in the CDR3. The CDR3 DNA reads TGTGCCAGCAGTTACACATGGGGTAACTATGGCTACACCTTC. This translates into CASSYTWGNYGYTF.

The V and J genes are TRBV25-1 and TRBJ1-2, with D maybe TRBD1 (6 bases). The CDR3 covers 14 residues. Germline assignment: CDR1 MGHDK and CDR2 SYGVNS. Trimming cost V 4 bases and J 2 bases, with 11 bases left between them. The CDR3 bases are TGTGCCAGCAGTGGGGAAACAGGGAACTATGGCTACACCTTC. This sequence encodes CASSGETGNYGYTF.

This clone was observed a handful of times. The CDR3 spells CSVPQTGLETQYF. Here the CDR3 DNA reads TGCAGCGTACCACAGACAGGGTTGGAGACCCAGTACTTC. The chain carries TRBV29-1 and TRBJ2-5, with TRBD1 matching 7 bases. The CDR3 covers 13 residues. V dropped 6 bases and J dropped 5; count of bases not matched to a gene: 9. CDR1 and CDR2 from the germline V gene are SQVTM and ANQGSEA.

The chain carries TRBV19 and TRBJ1-2; 7 positions agree with TRBD1. Germline lookup yields CDR1 LNHDA and CDR2 SQIVND (reference sequence). V gave up 5 bases and J gave up 4 bases; unmatched junction bases: 4. This CDR3 region has 13 residues. The CDR3 sequence: CASSVRDSYGYTF. The CDR3 DNA reads TGTGCCAGTAGTGTCCGGGACAGCTATGGCTACACCTTC.

The rearrangement links TRBV5-6 to TRBJ2-3; no definite D call. CDR1 is SGHDT, CDR2 YYEEEE, per germline. Trimming took off 1 base at V and 3 bases at J, with 3 bases between the two ends. CDR3 length: 12 residues. The CDR3 coding sequence is TGTGCCAGCAGCTTGTCGACAGATACGCAGTATTTT. Amino acid sequence: CASSLSTDTQYF.

This clone counts as hyperexpanded (1% or more). This chain uses TRBV7-9 with TRBJ1-2; no clear D. Germline V CDR1 and CDR2: SEHNR, FQNEAQ (reference sequence). The V end was cut by 7 bases, the J end by 6 bases, with 12 bases between. The CDR3 runs 12 residues. CDR3 sequence reads: CASTLGVNGYTF. The CDR3 DNA reads as TGTGCCAGCACCTTGGGAGTTAATGGCTACACCTTC.

The V gene is TRBV6-7, the J gene TRBJ1-6; 7 nucleotides line up with TRBD1. TRBV6-7 is placed among ORFs of uncertain function. The CDR3 loop spans 17 amino acids. V shed 4 bases, J shed 2 bases, and the junction held 8 bases outside the gene matches. The chain's CDR3 is CASSFFTGETYNSPLHF. The DNA for the CDR3 is TGTGCCAGCAGTTTCTTTACAGGGGAAACCTATAATTCACCCCTCCACTTT.

V usage is TRBV2 and J usage is TRBJ2-7, with D possibly matching TRBD2 (5 bases). The CDR3 sequence is 13 residues long. The V end was cut by 6 bases, the J end by 5 bases, with 14 bases between. From germline, CDR1 is SNHLY and CDR2 FYNNEI. The chain's CDR3 is CASRTAGGNEQYF. The CDR3 coding sequence is TGTGCCAGCAGAACCGCAGGAGGAAACGAGCAGTACTTC.

This chain connects TRBV28 to TRBJ2-7; D is perhaps TRBD2 (5 bases). Germline CDR1 MDHEN, CDR2 SYDVKM. The germline V and J ends were trimmed by 2 bases and 0 bases, with 8 bases remaining between them. There are 14 residues in the CDR3. The DNA for the CDR3 is TGTGCCAGCAGTTTAGCGGGCGGCTCCTACGAGCAGTACTTC. Translated, it gives CASSLAGGSYEQYF.

This chain joins TRBV21-1 and TRBJ2-3. TRBV21-1 is labeled a pseudogene. This CDR3 has 14 residues. The CDR3 sequence is CASSPPLRLETQYF. CDR3 nucleotides: TGTGCCAGCAGCCCCCCGTTACGGTTGGAAACGCAGTATTTT.

This chain links TRBV5-1 with TRBJ2-1; D is possibly TRBD1 (6 bases). Trimming took off 6 bases at V and 5 bases at J, with 18 bases between the two ends. From germline, CDR1 is SGHRS and CDR2 YFSETQ. This CDR3 spans 15 amino acids. The CDR3 protein is CASIETTGYNNEQFF. The CDR3 DNA sequence: TGCGCCAGCATCGAAACCACAGGGTACAACAATGAGCAGTTCTTC. The full variable domain, with the rest looked up from reference TRBV5-1 and TRBJ2-1, is KAGVTQTPRYLIKTRGQQVTLSCSPISGHRSVSWYQQTPGQGLQFLFEYFSETQRNKGNFPGRFSGRQFSNSRSEMNVSTLELGDSALYLCASIETTGYNNEQFFGPGTRLTVL.

The CDR3 sequence: CASSRLGETGANVLTF. In DNA form, the CDR3 reads TGTGCCAGCAGCAGATTAGGGGAGACGGGGGCCAACGTCCTGACTTTC. V and J are TRBV7-4 and TRBJ2-6, with D possibly called TRBD1 or TRBD2 (5 bases each). Germline loops: CDR1 SGHVT, CDR2 SQSDAQ. The CDR3 loop spans 16 amino acids. With 5 bases removed from V and 4 bases from J, the gap between germline ends came to 15 bases.

This clone was seen a single time. This chain joins TRBV9 and TRBJ2-5; no clear D. The CDR3 runs 14 residues. CDR1 is SGDLS, CDR2 YYNGEE, per germline. The V gene lost 0 bases and the J gene lost 2 bases, with 8 bases spanning the gap. This CDR3 is CASSVDQLQETQYF. The DNA of the CDR3 is TGTGCCAGCAGCGTAGATCAGTTACAAGAGACCCAGTACTTC.

The gene calls are TRBV4-2 and TRBJ2-7; D remains ambiguous. V shed 4 bases and J shed 4 bases, with 17 bases lying between them. This CDR3 comprises 15 residues. Germline values: CDR1 LGHNA, CDR2 YNFKEQ. This CDR3 reads CASSPGWGSTYEQYF. The CDR3 region has the DNA TGTGCCAGCAGCCCCGGGTGGGGTTCCACGTACGAGCAGTACTTC.

The chain employs TRBV12-5 and TRBJ2-6, with D maybe TRBD1 (5 bases). The CDR3 has 18 residues. The V gene's germline CDR1 is LGHNT and CDR2 FRNRAP. The V and J ends lost 5 bases and 5 bases respectively, with 22 bases between them. This CDR3 is CASGTAAAGQSRANVLTF. The CDR3 nucleotides are TGTGCTAGTGGTACCGCTGCTGCAGGACAAAGTCGGGCCAACGTCCTGACTTTC.

The chain couples TRBV28 to TRBJ2-1, with 10 bases that match TRBD1. V shed 5 bases, J shed 7 bases, and the junction held 11 bases outside the gene matches. Germline V gene data show CDR1 as MDHEN and CDR2 as SYDVKM. The CDR3 contains 16 residues. The CDR3 region is CASSQMTGGLLNEQFF. The CDR3, as DNA: TGTGCCAGCAGTCAGATGACAGGGGGCCTTCTAAATGAGCAGTTCTTC.

The chain couples TRBV28 to TRBJ2-7; the D is unclear. The CDR3 has 10 residues. Germline CDR1 and CDR2: MDHEN and SYDVKM. The V and J ends lost 7 bases and 6 bases respectively, with 7 bases between them. The CDR3 is CASNGAEQYF. The CDR3 DNA is TGTGCCAGCAACGGCGCCGAGCAGTACTTC.

The chain couples TRBV19 to TRBJ2-5; D gene unclear. CDR1 and CDR2 from the germline V gene are LNHDA and SQIVND (reference sequence). The CDR3 is 15 residues long. V dropped 6 bases and J dropped 2 bases, with 16 bases sitting between them. The CDR3 coding sequence is TGTGCCAGTAGCAACCTCCAGGATGGACAAGAGACCCAGTACTTC. Residues: CASSNLQDGQETQYF. The full variable domain, completed using reference TRBV19 and TRBJ2-5, is DGGITQSPKYLFRKEGQNVTLSCEQNLNHDAMYWYRQDPGQGLRLIYYSQIVNDFQKGDIAEGYSVSREKKESFPLTVTSAQKNPTAFYLCASSNLQDGQETQYFGPGTRLLVL.

The chain combines TRBV6-5 with TRBJ2-6, with no clear D. The CDR3 covers 15 residues. Germline V gene lookup returns CDR1 MNHEY and CDR2 SVGAGI. V lost 2 bases and J 8 bases, leaving 13 bases between the germline ends. This CDR3 reads CASSYEPSASNVLTF. CDR3 DNA sequence: TGTGCCAGCAGTTACGAGCCCTCCGCCTCCAACGTCCTGACTTTC.